This TCR beta chain is from a study of blood T cells in healthy people across ages. The V gene's germline CDR1 is LGHDT and CDR2 YNNKEL (reference sequence). The CDR3 totals 14 residues. Trimming cost V 0 bases and J 9 bases, with 12 bases left between them. PCR was performed a second time for about 6 to 12 cycles using a sample-barcoded 5' primer and a J-beta primer mix. TCRdb re-called the 5' RACE reads with MiXCR, one entry per CDR3 protein. This table holds some 890,000 distinct CDR3 sequences, roughly 28% found once. There are a few counts of this clonotype. These data also featured in a second study, about T cells of mothers and their children. This second report adds: Pairs that are related and pairs that are unrelated have TCR recombination output shaped similarly by thymic selection. No persistent microchimeric T cell clones were detected at around 100 clones per million clonotypes sensitivity.

V gene TRBV3-1 combines with J gene TRBJ2-1; no firm D call. Sequencing was carried out using blood. This TCR was recovered from a woman between 40 and 55 years old in good health. The CDR3 region has the DNA TGTGCCAGCAGCCAAGACCTTTCGGGCGCTGAGCAGTTCTTC. Encoded protein: CASSQDLSGAEQFF.